This TCR beta chain came from a study of blood T cells in healthy people across ages. A sample-barcoded 5' primer and a J-beta primer mix were used in a second PCR of about 7 to 12 cycles. TCRdb recomputed calls from the 5' RACE reads with MiXCR, one row per CDR3 protein. The table includes about 1 million distinct CDR3 sequences, 45% detected once. Trimming removed 0 bases at V and 0 bases at J, with 12 bases between. Germline V lookup: CDR1 LGHNA, CDR2 YNFKEQ. The CDR3 runs 16 residues. The sequence derives from a woman aged 55-70 years in good health. The chain links TRBV4-2 to TRBJ2-7; the D is unclear. Input material: blood. The CDR3 protein is CASSQDISASSYEQYF. The DNA of the CDR3 is TGTGCCAGCAGCCAAGATATCAGCGCGAGCTCCTACGAGCAGTACTTC.